This T cell receptor (beta chain) was observed in a study of T cell changes during pregnancy in multiple sclerosis. Trimming took 5 bases from V and 4 from J; bases not matched to a gene: 6. Germline V gives CDR1 SQVTM, CDR2 ANQGSEA. This CDR3 region has 14 residues. The protocol was immunoSEQ multiplex PCR, while the TCRdb copy is restricted to in-frame clones and leaves out a portion. The sample carries tens of thousands of clones, 85% to 95% recorded once. The chain recombines TRBV29-1 with TRBJ2-1, with 9 bases that match TRBD2. The source is a female donor with multiple sclerosis, enrolled in a pregnancy study. The starting material was peripheral blood, obtained in the first trimester of pregnancy. The CDR3 protein is CSVLGRGGYNEQFF. CDR3 DNA sequence: TGCAGCGTTTTAGGGCGGGGGGGGTACAATGAGCAGTTCTTC.